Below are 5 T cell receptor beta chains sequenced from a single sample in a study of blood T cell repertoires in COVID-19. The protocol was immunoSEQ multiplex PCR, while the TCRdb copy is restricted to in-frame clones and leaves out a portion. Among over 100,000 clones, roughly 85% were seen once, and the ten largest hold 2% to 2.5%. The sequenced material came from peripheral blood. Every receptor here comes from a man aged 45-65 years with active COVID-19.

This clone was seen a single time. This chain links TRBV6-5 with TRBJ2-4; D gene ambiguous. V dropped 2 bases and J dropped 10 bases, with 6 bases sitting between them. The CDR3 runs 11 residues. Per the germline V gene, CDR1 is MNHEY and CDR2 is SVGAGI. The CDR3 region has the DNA TGTGCCAGCAGTTACATCGGGATTCAGTACTTC. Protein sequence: CASSYIGIQYF.

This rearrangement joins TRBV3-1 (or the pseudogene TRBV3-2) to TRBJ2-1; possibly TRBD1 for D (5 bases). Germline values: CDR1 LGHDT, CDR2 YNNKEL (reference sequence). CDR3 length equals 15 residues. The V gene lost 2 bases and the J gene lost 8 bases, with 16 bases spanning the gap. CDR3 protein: CASSQQKMGRDEQFF. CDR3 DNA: TGTGCCAGCAGCCAACAGAAGATGGGGCGCGATGAGCAGTTCTTC.

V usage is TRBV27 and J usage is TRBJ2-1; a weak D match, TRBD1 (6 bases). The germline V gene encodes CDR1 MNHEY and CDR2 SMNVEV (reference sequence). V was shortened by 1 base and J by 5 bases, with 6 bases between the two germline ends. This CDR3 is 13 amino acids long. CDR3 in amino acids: CASSLYRDNEQFF. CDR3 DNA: TGTGCCAGCAGTTTATACAGGGACAATGAGCAGTTCTTC.

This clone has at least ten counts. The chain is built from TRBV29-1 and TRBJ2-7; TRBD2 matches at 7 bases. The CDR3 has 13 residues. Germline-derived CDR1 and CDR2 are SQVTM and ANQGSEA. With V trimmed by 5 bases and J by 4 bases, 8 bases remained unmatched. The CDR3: CSVPRGREYEQYF. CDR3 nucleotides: TGCAGCGTTCCCCGTGGGAGGGAATACGAGCAGTACTTC.

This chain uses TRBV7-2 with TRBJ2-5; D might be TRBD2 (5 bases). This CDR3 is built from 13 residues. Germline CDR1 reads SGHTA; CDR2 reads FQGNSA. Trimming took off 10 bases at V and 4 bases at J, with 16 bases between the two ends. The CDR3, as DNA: TGTGCCACCCGACGGGCGGGCACAGAGACCCAGTACTTC. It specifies CATRRAGTETQYF.